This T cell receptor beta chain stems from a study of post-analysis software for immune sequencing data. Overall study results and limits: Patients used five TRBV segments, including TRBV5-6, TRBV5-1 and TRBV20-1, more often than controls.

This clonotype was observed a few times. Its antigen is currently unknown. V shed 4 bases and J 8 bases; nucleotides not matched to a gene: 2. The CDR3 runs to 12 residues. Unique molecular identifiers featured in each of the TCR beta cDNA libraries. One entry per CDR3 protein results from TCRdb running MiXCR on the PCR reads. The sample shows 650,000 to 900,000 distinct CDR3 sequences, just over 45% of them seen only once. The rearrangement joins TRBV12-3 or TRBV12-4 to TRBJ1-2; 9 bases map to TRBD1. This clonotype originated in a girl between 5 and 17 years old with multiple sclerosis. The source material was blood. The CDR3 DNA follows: TGTGCCAGCAGTTCGACAGGGGGAGGCTACACCTTC. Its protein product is CASSSTGGGYTF.